This T cell receptor (beta chain) was obtained from a study of vaccination and CD4 T cells after COVID-19 (dated by TCRdb to the early 2020s). Background for the entire study: The convalescent cohort comprised six males and four females, including two Hispanic individuals, seven Caucasians, two Asians and one multiracial person. Each participant got two doses of either the Pfizer-BioNTech BNT162b2 vaccine (n=8) or the Moderna mRNA-1273 vaccine (n=2). Post-COVID blood samples from convalescent patients were collected a median of about 110 days after diagnosis, with a range of 35 to 161 days. Post-vaccine blood samples were taken a median of about 72 days after the second vaccine dose, with a range of roughly 14 to 241 days. The cultures were stimulated with overlapping spike peptide pools from SARS-CoV-2 and from the common cold coronaviruses HCoV-NL63, HCoV-OC43 and HCoV-229E. As controls, cultures received a CEFX viral epitope pool (the positive control), an HIV-1 Nef peptide pool (the negative control), or no peptide at all. In around nine COVID-19 convalescent patients and 4 infection-naive healthy vaccine recipients, the spike-specific CD4+ TCR repertoire before mRNA vaccination was compared with the repertoire after mRNA vaccination. General findings and caveats noted by the study authors: Among convalescent patients, a median roughly 90% of the SARS-CoV-2-reactive clones seen after vaccination appeared only after vaccination, which suggests priming specific to the vaccine. Nearly all vaccine-specific clones in convalescent patients (304 of 307) were mono-reactive for SARS-CoV-2 spike rather than cross-reactive with common cold coronaviruses. The study included relatively few convalescent patients and did not analyze early timepoints after natural infection. Although the median number of SARS-CoV-2-reactive clonotypes went up from approximately 20 after infection to around 39 after vaccination, the increase was not significant.

The CDR3 contains 16 residues, cysteine and phenylalanine counted. Here the CDR3 DNA is all that survives: 48 bases in frame from base 1. V is pared back by 4 bases and J by 1 base, with 16 bases lying between the germline termini. Reading the germline V gene gives CDR1 KGHSH and CDR2 LQKENI. The library was made by PCR. At the Johns Hopkins FTIC core, DNA from the cultured CD4+ T cells underwent TCR sequencing with the Oncomine TCR Beta short-read assay. The QIAamp micro DNA kit was used to extract genomic DNA from the cultured CD4+ T cells. Oncomine TCR Beta libraries made from cultured CD4+ T cells were pooled using unique dual indexes and sequenced on an Illumina iSeq 100. Regarding the original processing steps: Non-productive sequences were removed, and CDR3s that did not start with C, did not end with F or W, or were shorter than 7 amino acids were discarded. The MANAFEST web application was used to identify antigen-specific clonotypes by comparing peptide-stimulated wells against reference wells and other culture wells. Positive clones required FDR below 0.05, an odds ratio above 5, and productive frequency above 0.1% in at least two of three replicate wells. Clonotypes that were significantly expanded in both SARS-CoV-2 spike wells and at least one common cold coronavirus spike condition were defined as cross-reactive. Similarity between CDR3 sequences was evaluated in R version 3.6.1 using Levenshtein distances (stringdist) and unrooted phylogenetic trees (ape). TCRdb reanalyzed the raw reads on its own, using fastp at Q25 for trimming and MiXCR for clone calling, and kept in-frame beta chains. Each record represents a unique CDR3 protein, reported with the most common genes and DNA among its rows. Clone size and V and J calls follow TCRdb, not the original study. Across this sample there are under 20,000 distinct CDR3 sequences, with about 77% seen only once. The leading ten clones occupy 15% to 20% of the sample.

Turning to this clonotype: The target of this receptor is not known. Base qualities were left out, and no much larger clone turns up one base away.

This specimen's treatment or condition label, interpreted: approximately 9-day PBMC culture with coronavirus spike peptide pools or control peptides (ViraFEST assay). To expand antigen-specific T cells with peptide pools and then pick out the expanded clonotypes through TCR sequencing, the study relied on the ViraFEST assay. Negative nucleocapsid antibody tests taken both before and after vaccination confirmed that the healthy vaccine recipients had no prior SARS-CoV-2 infection. More than 1.5 million PBMCs per well were cultured in IMDM with approximately 5% human AB serum and 8 to 10 IU/ml IL-2, plus 10 ug/ml peptide pools. On days 3 and 7, half of the culture medium was replaced with fresh IL-2-containing medium. After roughly 9 days of culture, CD4+ T cells were isolated by negative selection with the EasySep CD4+ T cell isolation kit. Ficoll-Paque Plus gradient centrifugation was used to isolate PBMCs from whole blood, and the isolated PBMCs were then either used fresh or cryopreserved at -140C. In general, triplicate wells were set up for every culture condition.

The rearrangement joined TRBV18 to TRBJ1-2; the D gene is perhaps TRBD1, on 5 matching bases. The sequenced sample was CD4+ T cells from blood, cultured in vitro, obtained after SARS-CoV-2 vaccination. This receptor was taken from a human donor who received a COVID-19 vaccine. The DNA is TGTGCCAGCTCACTTTACTTACAGGACGATAACTATGGCTACACCTTC. Translated, this is CASSLYLQDDNYGYTF.